This T cell receptor beta chain was sequenced in a study of T cells after yellow fever vaccination. Broader study findings: Abundant clonotypes from the bulk population could have been carried over as contaminants into FACS-sorted repertoires.

TCRdb analysed the 5' RACE reads with MiXCR anew, one entry per CDR3 protein. The top ten clones hold roughly an eighth of a sample with some 500,000 distinct CDR3 sequences, approximately 13% of them seen once. This clonotype was seen a handful of times. Its antigen remains unknown. This receptor was obtained from a man between 25 and 39 years old who received the YFV17D yellow fever vaccine. Sequencing used PBMCs, obtained on the day of the yellow fever booster vaccination.

The CDR3 bases are TGCAGTACGCCAGGGGGTTTTAAGGATGAGCAGTTCTTC. It is translated as CSTPGGFKDEQFF. This chain connects TRBV20-1 to TRBJ2-1; 7 bases are a match to TRBD1. The V segment lost 8 bases and the J segment 8 bases; nucleotides outside the gene matches: 12. The CDR3 length is 13 residues. Looked up from germline, CDR1 is DFQATT and CDR2 is SNEGSKA (reference sequence).